The 24 T cell receptor beta chains listed next were all sequenced from one sample in a study of blood T cell repertoires in COVID-19. Libraries were prepared by immunoSEQ multiplex PCR; TCRdb keeps only in-frame clonotypes and omits some of them. Among around 250,000 clones listed, around nine tenths were seen once. Input material: peripheral blood. The receptor source for this set is an older woman with active or convalescent COVID-19.

The chain is built from TRBV6-5 and TRBJ1-1; D is uncertain. V lost 7 bases and J 1 base, leaving 10 bases between the germline ends. Germline V gives CDR1 MNHEY, CDR2 SVGAGI. The CDR3 is 13 residues long. CDR3 nucleotide sequence: TGTGCCAGCATTGCCAGAAGGAACACTGAAGCTTTCTTT. Its translation: CASIARRNTEAFF.

The chain has TRBV29-1 and TRBJ2-1; 11 bases line up with TRBD2. Germline V CDR1 and CDR2: SQVTM, ANQGSEA. CDR3 length equals 13 residues. With V trimmed by 7 bases and J by 8 bases, 7 bases remained unmatched. This chain's CDR3 is CSASSGGPHEQFF. CDR3 nucleotide sequence: TGCAGCGCGTCTAGCGGGGGGCCTCATGAGCAGTTCTTC.

The genes are TRBV11-2 and TRBJ2-7, with 7 bases matching TRBD2. CDR1 SGHAT and CDR2 FQNNGV come from the germline V gene. The CDR3 covers 14 residues. The J segment lost 2 bases and the V segment lost 5 bases, leaving 6 bases of the junction unmatched. CDR3 protein: CASSIGGTAYEQYF. CDR3 sequence (DNA): TGTGCCAGCAGCATCGGGGGGACGGCCTACGAGCAGTACTTC.

The chain employs TRBV7-9 and TRBJ2-3, with 10 bases aligning to TRBD2. J gave up 4 bases and V 3 bases, and 4 bases lay outside the gene matches. CDR3 length equals 15 residues. Germline CDR1 and CDR2: SEHNR and FQNEAQ (reference sequence). DNA of the CDR3: TGTGCCAGCAGCTTTATAGCGGGGGGTGCAGATACGCAGTATTTT. This sequence encodes CASSFIAGGADTQYF. Full variable domain (rest looked up from reference TRBV7-9 and TRBJ2-3): DTGVSQNPRHKITKRGQNVTFRCDPISEHNRLYWYRQTLGQGPEFLTYFQNEAQLEKSRLLSDRFSAERPKGSFSTLEIQRTEQGDSAMYLCASSFIAGGADTQYFGPGTRLTVL.

This rearrangement joins TRBV4-1 to TRBJ1-4; D might be TRBD1 (5 bases). From germline, CDR1 is MGHRA and CDR2 YSYEKL. CDR3 length equals 14 residues. V lost 3 bases and J lost 8, with 13 bases in between. The CDR3 sequence is CASSHRRGSEKLFF. CDR3 nucleotides: TGCGCCAGCAGCCATAGAAGGGGATCCGAAAAACTGTTTTTT.

The genes are TRBV7-9 and TRBJ2-3; TRBD2 might be the D (5 bases). Germline-derived CDR1 and CDR2 are SEHNR and FQNEAQ (reference sequence). The CDR3 sequence is 12 residues long. Trimming cost V 6 bases and J 4 bases, with 8 bases left between them. In DNA, the CDR3 is TGTGCCAGCAGGTTACTAGCAGATACGCAGTATTTT. This sequence encodes CASRLLADTQYF.

The chain joins TRBV19 to TRBJ1-1; D possibly corresponds to TRBD1 (6 bases). Germline values: CDR1 LNHDA, CDR2 SQIVND (reference sequence). Trimming shortened V by 6 bases and J by 3 bases, and 14 bases separated the two germline ends. This CDR3 has 14 amino acids. The CDR3, as DNA: TGTGCCAGTAGCCCCCCGGGGGGGCACACTGAAGCTTTCTTT. This codes for CASSPPGGHTEAFF.

The chain carries TRBV7-2 and TRBJ1-4; 7 nucleotides agree with TRBD1. CDR3 length equals 15 residues. The ends lost 4 bases at V and 8 bases at J; junction bases unmatched: 10. From germline, CDR1 is SGHTA and CDR2 FQGNSA. The DNA for the CDR3 is TGTGCCAGCAGCTCGTACAGGGGCGGTGGGGAAAAACTGTTTTTT. It specifies CASSSYRGGGEKLFF.

The rearrangement links TRBV6-1 to TRBJ1-5; D not certain. V was cut by 3 bases and J by 5 bases, with 14 bases left in between. Per germline, CDR1 MNHNS and CDR2 SASEGT. The CDR3 runs to 15 residues. The chain's CDR3 is CASSEQVGSHQPQHF. CDR3 in DNA: TGTGCCAGCAGTGAGCAGGTCGGGAGTCATCAGCCCCAGCATTTT.

This chain uses TRBV24-1 with TRBJ2-3, with 7 bases fitting TRBD1. V lost 9 bases to trimming and J lost 1 base; unmatched junction nucleotides: 6. The germline V gene has CDR1 KGHDR and CDR2 SFDVKD. The CDR3 is 14 amino acids. The CDR3 region has the DNA TGTGCCACCGGTAGACAGGGAGGCACAGATACGCAGTATTTT. Translation: CATGRQGGTDTQYF.

The CDR3 region has the DNA TGTGCCAGCAGTTACTCGACGGGGTTGACGGTTGGCTACACCTTC. As protein: CASSYSTGLTVGYTF. The V call is TRBV6-2 or TRBV6-3, the J call TRBJ1-2; no clear D. The germline CDR1 and CDR2 sequences are MNHEY and SVGEGT. The CDR3 length is 15 residues. V lost 0 bases, J lost 7 bases, and 15 bases lay in between.

The rearrangement links TRBV5-1 to TRBJ2-7; D possibly corresponds to TRBD2 (6 bases). The CDR3 loop spans 13 amino acids. Deletions cut 4 bases from V and 6 bases from J, with 14 bases between. Germline V gives CDR1 SGHRS, CDR2 YFSETQ. The CDR3, as DNA: TGCGCCAGCAGCGTCGTGGTGGGGGGCGAGCAGTACTTC. Its protein product is CASSVVVGGEQYF.

The rearrangement joins TRBV5-1 to TRBJ1-1; 7 bases map to TRBD1. V lost 4 bases, J lost 0 bases, and 12 bases stayed unmatched. Germline V gene sequence: CDR1 SGHRS, CDR2 YFSETQ. The CDR3 runs to 17 residues. The CDR3 region is CASSPQGRGIMNTEAFF. CDR3 in DNA: TGCGCCAGCAGCCCACAGGGGCGAGGGATCATGAACACTGAAGCTTTCTTT.

The chain employs TRBV11-2 and TRBJ2-7; tentative D call: TRBD1 (5 bases). This CDR3 comprises 15 residues. The V gene's germline CDR1 is SGHAT and CDR2 FQNNGV. Trimming removed 5 bases from V and 0 bases from J, with 14 bases in between. As DNA, the CDR3 is TGTGCCAGCAGCCCCCGTCCAGGGAACTCCTACGAGCAGTACTTC. Translating it yields CASSPRPGNSYEQYF.

The chain recombines TRBV5-1 with TRBJ2-5; D perhaps matches TRBD2 (6 bases). This CDR3 comprises 14 residues. CDR1 is SGHRS and CDR2 is YFSETQ in the germline V gene. V was trimmed by 0 bases and J by 5 bases, leaving 11 bases between them. CDR3 nucleotides: TGCGCCAGCAGCTTGGCCGGGGGTGGGGAGACCCAGTACTTC. Translated: CASSLAGGGETQYF.

V gene TRBV15 combines with J gene TRBJ1-2, with no clear D. Deletions cut 2 bases from V and 5 bases from J, with 6 bases between. The CDR3 runs 12 residues. Germline V gives CDR1 LNHNV, CDR2 YYDKDF (reference sequence). In nucleotides, the CDR3 is TGTGCCACCAGCAGACCTCCTTATGGCTACACCTTC. Protein product: CATSRPPYGYTF.

The CDR3 DNA sequence: TGTGCCAGCAGCGTAGATATCAGGTATCACAATGAGCAGTTCTTC. Residues: CASSVDIRYHNEQFF. The chain recombines TRBV9 with TRBJ2-1; D unclear. V shed 0 bases and J shed 5 bases, with 12 bases lying between them. This CDR3 region has 15 residues. Germline loops: CDR1 SGDLS, CDR2 YYNGEE.

This clone was seen just once. The chain has TRBV2 and TRBJ1-1; TRBD1 aligns across 7 bases. With V trimmed by 5 bases and J by 9 bases, 6 bases remained unmatched. The CDR3 is made up of 12 amino acids. Germline V lookup: CDR1 SNHLY, CDR2 FYNNEI. The CDR3 region has the DNA TGTGCCAGCAGTCTCGGGACAGCTAAAGCTTTCTTT. Amino acid sequence: CASSLGTAKAFF.

The chain couples TRBV7-8 to TRBJ2-3; D perhaps matches TRBD2 (7 bases). Germline assignment: CDR1 SGHVS and CDR2 FQNEAQ. Trimming removed 5 bases at V and 4 bases at J, with 16 bases between. This CDR3 comprises 15 residues. CDR3 coding DNA: TGTGCCAGCAGCCGGAGGGGGGGGGCCTCAGATACGCAGTATTTT. This gives the protein CASSRRGGASDTQYF. The whole variable domain, filled in from reference TRBV7-8 and TRBJ2-3, reads GAGVSQSPRYKVAKRGQDVALRCDPISGHVSLFWYQQALGQGPEFLTYFQNEAQLDKSGLPSDRFFAERPEGSVSTLKIQRTQQEDSAVYLCASSRRGGASDTQYFGPGTRLTVL.

This chain links TRBV4-3 with TRBJ2-7; 7 bases align to TRBD2. This CDR3 region has 15 residues. The V segment lost 1 base and the J segment 4 bases; nucleotides outside the gene matches: 7. CDR1 and CDR2 (germline): LGHNA, YSLEER. The CDR3 nucleotides read TGCGCCAGCAGCCAAGTCGGCGGGGGATCTTACGAGCAGTACTTC. Its translation: CASSQVGGGSYEQYF.

This rearrangement joins TRBV25-1 to TRBJ2-5; 8 nucleotides agree with TRBD2. The V segment lost 5 bases and the J segment 5 bases; nucleotides outside the gene matches: 7. The CDR3 totals 14 residues. Per germline, CDR1 MGHDK and CDR2 SYGVNS. The CDR3 DNA sequence: TGTGCCAGCAGTCGAGCGGGGGCGGGGGAGACCCAGTACTTC. Protein sequence: CASSRAGAGETQYF.

This chain connects TRBV16 to TRBJ1-3, with unresolved D. The CDR3 is 13 residues long. Germline V gene data show CDR1 as KGHSY and CDR2 as FQNENV. Trimming took off 8 bases at V and 2 bases at J, with 10 bases between the two ends. CDR3 in DNA: TGTGCCAGCCAAACCCTACCTGGAAACACCATATATTTT. Protein: CASQTLPGNTIYF. The variable domain in full, completed from reference TRBV16 and TRBJ1-3, reads GEEVAQTPKHLVRGEGQKAKLYCAPIKGHSYVFWYQQVLKNEFKFLISFQNENVFDETGMPKERFSAKCLPNSPCSLEIQATKLEDSAVYFCASQTLPGNTIYFGEGSWLTVV.

The rearrangement joins TRBV27 to TRBJ1-2; D possibly corresponds to TRBD1 (6 bases). CDR1 and CDR2 (germline): MNHEY, SMNVEV (reference sequence). The V end was cut by 6 bases, the J end by 7 bases, with 18 bases between. This CDR3 has 14 amino acids. The CDR3 reads CASRGFLGASGYTF. The CDR3 bases are TGTGCCAGCAGGGGGTTCCTGGGGGCATCTGGCTACACCTTC.

The chain recombines TRBV7-2 with TRBJ1-4, with TRBD1 matching over 7 bases. Germline V CDR1 and CDR2: SGHTA, FQGNSA. The CDR3 is 14 residues long. V was clipped by 3 bases and J by 8 bases; unmatched bases: 6. Here the CDR3 reads CASSFDRAPEKLFF. The CDR3 nucleotides read TGTGCCAGCAGCTTTGACAGGGCCCCCGAAAAACTGTTTTTT.